The entry below describes one T cell receptor (beta chain). The data were obtained in a study of blood T cell repertoires in COVID-19. About the research overall: COVID-19 samples from acute and convalescent phases originated in the United States, Italy and Spain. T cells, B-cell-depleted T cells, or PBMCs supplied cDNA or gDNA.

Per the original data handling: The authors estimated nucleated cell counts from reference gene primer amplification. Libraries were prepared by immunoSEQ multiplex PCR; TCRdb keeps only in-frame clonotypes and omits some of them. For V, J and clone size, that table is used; D and trimming come from the DNA. The data contain 200,000 to 300,000 clones, more than 80% of them singletons. The CDR3 loop spans 14 amino acids. The germline V gene has CDR1 MNHEY and CDR2 SMNVEV (reference sequence). V dropped 2 bases and J dropped 2 bases, with 7 bases sitting between them. This TCR derives from a human donor in a cohort sampled during active COVID-19. The sample was peripheral blood. The gene calls are TRBV27 and TRBJ1-3; D unclear. The CDR3 protein is CASSLIGAGNTIYF. The CDR3 DNA is TGTGCCAGCAGTTTAATTGGAGCTGGAAACACCATATATTTT.